The 2 T cell receptor beta chains reported below all come from one sample, sequenced in a study of tumor and adjacent non-tumor tissue in lung cancer. Three rounds of nested PCR, following a modified ARM-PCR protocol, produced the TCRbeta library. TCRdb independently ran MiXCR on the multiplex PCR reads; one entry per CDR3 protein. The sample consists of about 80,000 distinct CDR3 sequences, roughly 80% of them appearing once. This sample's RNA came from whole unsorted tissue. The specimen was lung tumor tissue. Receptors originate from a woman aged 50 to 60 with non-small cell lung cancer.

With respect to this clonotype: At one of its ends the junction is not consistent with the germline gene, which may arise from a read error. The chain joins TRBV12-3 or TRBV12-4 to TRBJ2-7; D may be TRBD1 or TRBD2 (6 bases each). This CDR3 contains 16 residues. The DNA for the CDR3 is TGTGCCAGCAGTTTCACCCGGGGGCTAAACTCCTACGGGCAGTACTTC. Translation: CASSFTRGLNSYGQYF.

The chain couples TRBV6-2 or TRBV6-3 to TRBJ1-5, with D uncertain. The assigned J gene may be wrong: the sequence end matches TRBJ2-3 better. This CDR3 is 16 amino acids long. Looked up from germline, CDR1 is MNHEY and CDR2 is SVGEGT. This CDR3 is CASSYHPRQYNQPQYF. In nucleotides, the CDR3 is TGTGCCAGCAGTTACCACCCCAGGCAGTACAATCAGCCCCAGTATTTT.